This note documents a single T cell receptor beta chain sequence. This record comes from a study of blood T cell repertoires in COVID-19. About the research overall: PBMCs, B-cell-depleted T cells, or T cells provided the cDNA or gDNA that made up the material.

Assay: immunoSEQ multiplex PCR; the TCRdb copy retains only in-frame clones and omits some. The sample has 100,000 to 150,000 clones; almost 90% are singletons. V was clipped by 2 bases and J by 5 bases; unmatched bases: 6. Germline V gene sequence: CDR1 SGHRS, CDR2 YFSETQ. This CDR3 spans 15 amino acids. This chain uses TRBV5-1 with TRBJ2-3; 9 bases agree with TRBD2. What was sequenced was peripheral blood. The receptor was isolated from a woman in her fifties or sixties with COVID-19, enrolled during active disease. The chain's CDR3 is CASSLSGGTGDTQYF. The CDR3 region has the DNA TGCGCCAGCAGCTTAAGCGGGGGGACGGGAGATACGCAGTATTTT.